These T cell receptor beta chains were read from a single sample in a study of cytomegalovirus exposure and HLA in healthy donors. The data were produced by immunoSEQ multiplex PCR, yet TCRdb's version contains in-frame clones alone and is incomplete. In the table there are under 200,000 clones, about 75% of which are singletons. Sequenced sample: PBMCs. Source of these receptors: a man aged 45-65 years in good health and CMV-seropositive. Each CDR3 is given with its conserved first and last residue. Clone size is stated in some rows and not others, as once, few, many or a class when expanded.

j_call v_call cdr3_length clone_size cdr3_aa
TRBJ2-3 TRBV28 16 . CASSLSAGGLTDTQYF
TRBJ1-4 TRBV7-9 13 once CASSLTGVEKLFF
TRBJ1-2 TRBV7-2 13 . CASSTGQQVGYTF
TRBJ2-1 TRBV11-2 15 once CASSFGTSTPNEQFF
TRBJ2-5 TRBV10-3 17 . CAISEGVVAGAQETQYF
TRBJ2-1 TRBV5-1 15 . CASSTLAGPRNEQFF
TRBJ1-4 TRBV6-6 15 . CASRRTGVGDEKLFF
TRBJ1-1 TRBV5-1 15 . CASSLSLTGNTEAFF
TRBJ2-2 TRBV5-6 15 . CASSLWDSDTGELFF
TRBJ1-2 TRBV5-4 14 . CASSPGLTNYGYTF